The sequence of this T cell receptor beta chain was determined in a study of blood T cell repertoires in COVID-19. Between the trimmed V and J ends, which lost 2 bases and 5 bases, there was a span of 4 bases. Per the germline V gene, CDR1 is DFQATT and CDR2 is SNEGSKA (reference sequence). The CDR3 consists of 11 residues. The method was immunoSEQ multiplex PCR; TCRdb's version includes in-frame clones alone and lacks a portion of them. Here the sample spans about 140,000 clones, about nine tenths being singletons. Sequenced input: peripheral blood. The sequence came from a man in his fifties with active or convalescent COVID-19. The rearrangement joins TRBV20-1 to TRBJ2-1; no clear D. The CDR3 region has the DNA TGCAGTGCTAGAATCAACAATGAGCAGTTCTTC. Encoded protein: CSARINNEQFF.